Listed below are T cell receptor beta chains from one sample, sequenced in a study of cytomegalovirus exposure and HLA in healthy donors. Clones were read by immunoSEQ multiplex PCR, and TCRdb kept only the in-frame ones, dropping some. Found here are around 67,000 clones, roughly four fifths of them singletons; the top ten hold 7.4%. The sample was PBMCs. The source is a woman in her 30s in good health and CMV-seropositive. Both conserved end residues are part of each CDR3. Fields, in order: D gene, clone size, J gene, V gene, CDR3 protein, CDR3 DNA. D genes are given only for firm matches. The size field is filled for only some rows; it gives once, few, many or a size class.

NA	NA	TRBJ2-1	TRBV7-3	CASSLRSYNEQFF	TGTGCCAGCAGCCTCCGCTCCTACAATGAGCAGTTCTTC
TRBD1	NA	TRBJ1-2	TRBV6-6	CASSSNRGPHYGYTF	TGTGCCAGCAGCAGCAACAGGGGGCCTCACTATGGCTACACCTTC
NA	once	TRBJ2-3	TRBV25-1	CASSEYRGDTQYF	TGTGCCAGCAGTGAATATAGGGGAGATACGCAGTATTTT
NA	NA	TRBJ2-7	TRBV30	CAWTKGRRWRSYEQYF	TGTGCCTGGACGAAGGGGCGCAGGTGGCGTAGCTACGAGCAGTACTTC
NA	NA	TRBJ2-7	TRBV7-8	CASSQGGWGTPSYEQYF	TGTGCCAGCAGCCAAGGGGGTTGGGGAACCCCCTCCTACGAGCAGTACTTC
NA	NA	TRBJ2-7	TRBV6-5	CASSSLIGGGEQYF	TGTGCCAGCAGTTCCCTCATAGGGGGGGGCGAGCAGTACTTC
TRBD1	NA	TRBJ2-1	TRBV5-6	CASSALSGQGYNEQFF	TGTGCCAGCAGCGCGCTTTCCGGACAGGGATACAATGAGCAGTTCTTC
TRBD2	few	TRBJ2-7	TRBV11-2	CASSPLSLAGSVYEQYF	TGTGCCAGCAGCCCCCTGTCGCTAGCGGGTTCTGTCTACGAGCAGTACTTC
NA	few	TRBJ1-4	TRBV14	CASTGPGTTNEKLFF	TGTGCCAGCACCGGCCCAGGGACAACTAATGAAAAACTGTTTTTT
NA	NA	TRBJ1-2	TRBV6-5	CASSYSQGGYTF	TGTGCCAGCAGTTACTCCCAGGGGGGCTACACCTTC
NA	NA	TRBJ1-3	TRBV6-5	CASSSTWLRNTIYF	TGTGCCAGCAGTTCGACATGGCTCCGTAACACCATATATTTT
TRBD1	once	TRBJ2-1	TRBV13	CASSTPGQGAGWNEQFF	TGTGCCAGCAGCACTCCGGGACAGGGAGCAGGTTGGAATGAGCAGTTCTTC
TRBD2	NA	TRBJ2-7	TRBV5-1	CASSLEGTGLAGGSYEQYF	TGCGCCAGCAGCTTGGAGGGGACCGGGCTAGCGGGGGGCTCCTACGAGCAGTACTTC
NA	NA	TRBJ2-5	TRBV29-1	CSARTWKETQYF	TGCAGCGCGAGGACTTGGAAAGAGACCCAGTACTTC
TRBD2	many	TRBJ2-5	TRBV10-3	CATGTSGSREETQYF	TGTGCCACAGGGACTAGCGGGAGTAGGGAAGAGACCCAGTACTTC
TRBD1	NA	TRBJ1-2	TRBV28	CASSQTGGSYGYTF	TGTGCCAGCAGTCAGACAGGGGGCTCCTATGGCTACACCTTC
TRBD2	NA	TRBJ2-1	TRBV19	CASKGLAGGSSSYNEQFF	TGTGCCAGTAAAGGACTAGCGGGAGGGTCTTCATCCTACAATGAGCAGTTCTTC
NA	NA	TRBJ2-7	TRBV5-6	CASSRAYEQYF	TGTGCCAGCAGCCGTGCCTACGAGCAGTACTTC
NA	NA	TRBJ1-4	TRBV27	CASSPWMGGDEKLFF	TGTGCCAGCAGTCCATGGATGGGGGGGGATGAAAAACTGTTTTTT
TRBD1	NA	TRBJ1-2	TRBV7-2	CASSAQGADGYTF	TGTGCCAGCAGCGCACAGGGGGCGGATGGCTACACCTTC